This T cell receptor (beta chain) was identified in a study of OX40 agonist ivuxolimab in advanced cancers. On the study more broadly: Patients received intravenous ivuxolimab every 2 weeks at 0.01 to 10 mg/kg. Findings and limits, study-wide: Some patients without response likewise showed low normalized clonal expansion.

Sequenced by immunoSEQ multiplex PCR; TCRdb stores in-frame clones only, minus some. Seen here are tens of thousands of clones, about 86% observed once, and the top ten hold 0.85% to 1%. For this clone: Antigen unknown.

The junction had 10 bases not matched to a gene; V was cut back by 5 bases and J by 7 bases. The germline V gene encodes CDR1 SGHAT and CDR2 FQNNGV. The CDR3 length is 14 residues. The source of this sequence is an adult with an advanced solid tumor such as melanoma, head and neck, liver or kidney cancer. Sample: CD4+ or CD8+ T cells sorted from blood, taken in a trial of the OX40 agonist ivuxolimab. This chain joins TRBV11-2 and TRBJ2-5, with TRBD2 matching 7 bases. CDR3 sequence: CASSQGLPSGTQYF. CDR3 bases: TGTGCCAGCAGCCAGGGACTACCCAGTGGGACCCAGTACTTC.